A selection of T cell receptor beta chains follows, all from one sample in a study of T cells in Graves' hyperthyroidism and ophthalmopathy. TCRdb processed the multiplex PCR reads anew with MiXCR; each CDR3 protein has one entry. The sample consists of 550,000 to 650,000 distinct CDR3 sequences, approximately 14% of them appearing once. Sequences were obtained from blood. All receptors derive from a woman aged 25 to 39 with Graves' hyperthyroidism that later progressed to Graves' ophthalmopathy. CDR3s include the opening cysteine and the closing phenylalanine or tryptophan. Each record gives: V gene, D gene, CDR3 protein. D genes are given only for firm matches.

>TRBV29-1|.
CSAHSGGEKLFF
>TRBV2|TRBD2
CASSGVLAVTDTQYF
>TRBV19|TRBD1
CASRPRGQGGLDEKLFF
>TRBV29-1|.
CSVWVRGTYEQYF
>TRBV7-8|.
CASSLETSNYEQYF
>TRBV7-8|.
CASSLDPVGQATGYTF
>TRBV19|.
CASRGLYSNQPQHF
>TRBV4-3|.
CASSQEVGRYNEQFF
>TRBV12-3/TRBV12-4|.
CASSSRIEKLFF
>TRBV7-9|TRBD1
CASSPIPGQGVNNEQFF
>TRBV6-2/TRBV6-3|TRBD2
CASSHPGLASSYEQYF
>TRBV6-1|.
CASSEAGAVNEQFF
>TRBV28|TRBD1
CASSPPDRGVGEAFF
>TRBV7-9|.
CASSFLPGSGANVLTF
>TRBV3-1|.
CASSRTTLGDTQYF
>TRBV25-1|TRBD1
CASSEGTVSGANVLTF
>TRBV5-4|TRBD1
CASSFGRQGTGTEAFF
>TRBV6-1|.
CASSEWLDTQYF
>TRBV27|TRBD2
CASSGGTSGRYEQYF
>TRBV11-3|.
CASSWTTGKPGNTIYF
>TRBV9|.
CASSVGRTETYEQYF
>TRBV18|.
CASSPQNWEQSEQYF